Reported below is one TCR beta chain. The record originates from a study of CD8 T cells in Susac syndrome. Study at large: Patients with Susac syndrome, at blood draw, were therapy-naive, on corticosteroids, or on intravenous immunoglobulin alone.

The germline gives CDR1 KGHSH, CDR2 LQKENI. This CDR3 is 13 amino acids long. V was trimmed by 0 bases and J by 8 bases, leaving 8 bases between them. Random-hexamer reverse transcription was applied to roughly 0.5 to 1 ug RNA. A single record per CDR3 protein comes from TCRdb applying MiXCR to the immunoSEQ multiplex PCR reads. The table lists about 150,000 distinct CDR3 sequences, 85% to 95% of them singletons. Sequencing of TCR beta was carried out in blood CD8+ and CD4+ T cells. All included Susac syndrome patients satisfied recently defined diagnostic criteria for definite or probable disease. TEMRA cells were FACS-enriched, and CD8+ and CD4+ T cells were isolated negatively.

This TCR was sampled from a human donor with Susac syndrome. The V gene is TRBV18, the J gene TRBJ2-1; D call uncertain. Material for sequencing was CD4+ T cells from PBMCs. CDR3 DNA sequence: TGTGCCAGCTCACCACCGGCTGGGGATGAGCAGTTCTTC. It yields the protein CASSPPAGDEQFF.